The 10 T cell receptor beta chains reported below all come from one sample, sequenced in a study of sequential checkpoint blockade in melanoma. Treatment specified: randomized to nivolumab then ipilimumab (arm A) or the reverse (arm B). Profiled with immunoSEQ multiplex PCR; TCRdb holds only in-frame clones, not every one. Among over 10,000 clones listed, less than 70% were seen once. The sequencing used CD8+ T cells sorted from blood (inferred from file names), collected from a patient given nivolumab and ipilimumab in sequence. Every receptor here comes from a human donor with melanoma.

This clone was observed a few times. V and J are TRBV19 and TRBJ1-5; no reliable D call. V dropped 2 bases and J dropped 1 base, with 15 bases sitting between them. Germline CDR1 is LNHDA and CDR2 is SQIVND (reference sequence). The CDR3 totals 17 residues. CDR3 protein: CASSILSGRRSNQPQHF. The CDR3 region has the DNA TGTGCCAGTAGTATATTGAGCGGTAGACGGAGCAATCAGCCCCAGCATTTT.

V and J are TRBV7-3 and TRBJ2-1; possibly TRBD2 for D (6 bases). V lost 1 base to trimming and J lost 2 bases, with 18 bases between them. The CDR3 loop spans 18 amino acids. In germline, CDR1 is SGHTA, CDR2 FQGTGA. The CDR3 bases are TGTGCCAGCAGCTTAAGCCCCGCGGGAAGGTTGGCCTACAATGAGCAGTTCTTC. Residues: CASSLSPAGRLAYNEQFF. The full variable domain, in which reference TRBV7-3 and TRBJ2-1 provide the parts outside the CDR3, is GAGVSQTPSNKVTEKGKYVELRCDPISGHTALYWYRQSLGQGPEFLIYFQGTGAADDSGLPNDRFFAVRPEGSVSTLKIQRTERGDSAVYLCASSLSPAGRLAYNEQFFGPGTRLTVL.

The rearrangement links TRBV5-1 to TRBJ2-7; TRBD1 is a possible D gene (5 bases). Germline V lookup: CDR1 SGHRS, CDR2 YFSETQ. The CDR3 runs 19 residues. V lost 4 bases, J lost 1 base, and 27 bases lay in between. CDR3 loop: CASSPLSRAGIYGSYEQYF. The CDR3, as DNA: TGCGCCAGCAGCCCCCTATCCAGGGCAGGGATATATGGATCCTACGAGCAGTACTTC. Filled out from reference TRBV5-1 and TRBJ2-7, the complete variable domain reads KAGVTQTPRYLIKTRGQQVTLSCSPISGHRSVSWYQQTPGQGLQFLFEYFSETQRNKGNFPGRFSGRQFSNSRSEMNVSTLELGDSALYLCASSPLSRAGIYGSYEQYFGPGTRLTVT.

The chain joins TRBV19 to TRBJ1-2; no definite D call. This CDR3 is 15 amino acids long. Trimming stripped 7 bases from V and 7 bases from J, with 22 bases between. Germline CDR1 is LNHDA and CDR2 is SQIVND (reference sequence). CDR3 sequence (DNA): TGTGCCAGTATCAACCTACGGATTGGCGGCTCTGGCTACACCTTC. Amino acids: CASINLRIGGSGYTF. Full variable domain (missing parts from reference TRBV19 and TRBJ1-2): DGGITQSPKYLFRKEGQNVTLSCEQNLNHDAMYWYRQDPGQGLRLIYYSQIVNDFQKGDIAEGYSVSREKKESFPLTVTSAQKNPTAFYLCASINLRIGGSGYTFGSGTRLTVV.

The chain is built from TRBV15 and TRBJ2-2; TRBD2 matches 8 bases. The germline V gene has CDR1 LNHNV and CDR2 YYDKDF (reference sequence). The CDR3 runs 17 residues. V gave up 0 bases and J gave up 2 bases; unmatched junction bases: 5. CDR3 protein: CATSRDYTSGNTGELFF. CDR3 nucleotides: TGTGCCACCAGCAGAGATTACACTAGCGGTAACACCGGGGAGCTGTTTTTT.

This clone was counted only a few times. The V and J genes are TRBV10-1 and TRBJ2-1; the match to TRBD2 covers 8 bases. The germline V gene has CDR1 WNHNN and CDR2 SYGVQD (reference sequence). Losses at the gene ends were 0 bases for V and 6 bases for J; bases not matched to a gene: 1. The CDR3 runs to 14 residues. The CDR3 sequence is CASSESGLGNEQFF. As DNA, the CDR3 is TGCGCCAGCAGTGAGTCGGGACTAGGCAATGAGCAGTTCTTC.

V is TRBV28 and J is TRBJ2-7, with D possibly TRBD2 on 6 matching bases. Germline loops: CDR1 MDHEN, CDR2 SYDVKM. The length of the CDR3 is 14 residues. The V gene lost 9 bases and the J gene lost 7 bases, with 22 bases spanning the gap. The CDR3 nucleotides read TGTGCCAGTCACCGGGACTCTAAAAGAGGGGAGCAGTACTTC. Protein product: CASHRDSKRGEQYF.

By share of the sample, this clone is medium-sized. CDR3 amino acids: CASSQVEGAGEKLFF. The CDR3 DNA sequence: TGCGCCAGCAGCCAAGTGGAGGGGGCTGGAGAAAAACTGTTTTTT. V is TRBV4-3 and J is TRBJ1-4; the match to TRBD1 covers 7 bases. CDR1 is LGHNA, CDR2 YSLEER, per germline. The CDR3 length is 15 residues. Unmatched junction bases numbered 7, after V lost 1 base and J lost 8 bases.

On this clone itself: The sample carries other DNA sequences with the same CDR3. The chain couples TRBV7-6 to TRBJ1-2; D possibly corresponds to TRBD1 (6 bases). V was pared by 5 bases and J by 4 bases, with 20 bases between. Germline-derived CDR1 and CDR2 are SGHVS and FNYEAQ. This CDR3 contains 16 residues. CDR3 DNA: TGTGCCAGCAGCCCGGGACAATCGTCTCCTAGCTATGGCTACACCTTC. Translating gives CASSPGQSSPSYGYTF.

The chain is built from TRBV5-1 and TRBJ1-2, with D possibly matching TRBD1 (5 bases). This CDR3 contains 15 residues. Germline assignment: CDR1 SGHRS and CDR2 YFSETQ. V lost 1 base and J 8 bases, leaving 18 bases between the germline ends. CDR3 residues: CASSLTSTGQVGYTF. The CDR3, as DNA: TGCGCCAGCAGCTTGACCTCCACCGGACAAGTAGGCTACACCTTC.